The 4 T cell receptor beta chains in this list originate from one sample, sequenced in a study of blood T cells in healthy people across ages. A second PCR, run for roughly 7 to 12 cycles, used a sample-barcoded 5' primer plus a J-beta primer mix. MiXCR, run by TCRdb on the 5' RACE reads, gives a single entry per CDR3 protein. The sample carries about 1.4 million distinct CDR3 sequences, 55% to 75% recorded once. Sequenced material: blood. The receptors originated from a man between 18 and 35 years old in good health.

This chain uses TRBV5-1 with TRBJ2-5; perhaps TRBD1 as D (5 bases). Germline assignment: CDR1 SGHRS and CDR2 YFSETQ. Trimming removed 1 base from V and 1 base from J, with 11 bases in between. The CDR3 totals 15 residues. CDR3 in DNA: TGCGCCAGCAGCTTGTCGACAGCCAGCCAAGAGACCCAGTACTTC. It codes for CASSLSTASQETQYF.

CDR3 residues: CASSLGMRGGEKLFF. The CDR3 nucleotides are TGTGCCAGCAGCTTAGGGATGAGGGGTGGCGAAAAACTGTTTTTT. The rearrangement joins TRBV7-2 to TRBJ1-4; D possibly corresponds to TRBD1 (5 bases). Germline V gene data show CDR1 as SGHTA and CDR2 as FQGNSA. This CDR3 contains 15 residues. V lost 1 base, J lost 8 bases, and 14 bases lay in between.

J is TRBJ1-4 and V is TRBV4-3; D unresolved. Germline CDR1 reads LGHNA; CDR2 reads YSLEER. The CDR3 sequence is 17 residues long. Trimming removed 4 bases from V and 0 bases from J, with 15 bases in between. CDR3 sequence: CASSPTDDYATNEKLFF. The CDR3 nucleotides are TGCGCCAGCAGCCCGACTGATGATTACGCAACTAATGAAAAACTGTTTTTT.

The V call is TRBV7-9, the J call TRBJ2-4; no clear D gene. In germline, CDR1 is SEHNR, CDR2 FQNEAQ (reference sequence). Trimming took off 5 bases at V and 4 bases at J, with 12 bases between the two ends. The CDR3 is made up of 14 amino acids. Here the CDR3 reads CASSRPESKNIQYF. The DNA for the CDR3 is TGTGCCAGCAGCCGCCCTGAGTCGAAAAACATTCAGTACTTC.